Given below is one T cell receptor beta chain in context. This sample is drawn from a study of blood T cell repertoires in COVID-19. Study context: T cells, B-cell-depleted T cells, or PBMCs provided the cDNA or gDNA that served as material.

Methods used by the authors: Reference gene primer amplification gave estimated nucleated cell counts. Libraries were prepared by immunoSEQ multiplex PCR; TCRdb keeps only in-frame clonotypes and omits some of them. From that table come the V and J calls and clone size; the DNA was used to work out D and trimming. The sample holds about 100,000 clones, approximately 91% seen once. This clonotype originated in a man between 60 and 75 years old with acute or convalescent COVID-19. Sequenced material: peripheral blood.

The DNA for the CDR3 is TGTGCCAGCAACAGGGGCACTGAAGCTTTCTTT. Amino acid sequence: CASNRGTEAFF. This rearrangement joins TRBV3-1 (or the pseudogene TRBV3-2) to TRBJ1-1; 7 bases match TRBD1. With 7 bases clipped from V and 4 bases from J, the junction kept 0 bases outside the gene matches. This CDR3 is 11 amino acids long. Germline V gives CDR1 LGHDT, CDR2 YNNKEL (reference sequence).